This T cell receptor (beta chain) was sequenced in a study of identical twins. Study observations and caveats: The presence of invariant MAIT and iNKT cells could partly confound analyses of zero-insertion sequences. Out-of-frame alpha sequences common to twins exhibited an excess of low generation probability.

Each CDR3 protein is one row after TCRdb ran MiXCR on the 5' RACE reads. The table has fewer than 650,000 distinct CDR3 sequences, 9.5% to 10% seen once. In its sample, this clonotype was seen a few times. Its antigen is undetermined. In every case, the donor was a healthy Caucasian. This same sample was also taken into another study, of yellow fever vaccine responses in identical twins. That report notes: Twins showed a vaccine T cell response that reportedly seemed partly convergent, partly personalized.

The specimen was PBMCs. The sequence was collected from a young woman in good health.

As DNA, the CDR3 is TGTGCCAGCAGTTCAATATTAGCGGGGGGTAGTTCGGATACGCAGTATTTT. Translating gives CASSSILAGGSSDTQYF. The J gene is TRBJ2-3, the V gene TRBV27; 10 nucleotides agree with TRBD2. The length of the CDR3 is 17 residues. V shed 4 bases and J 6 bases; nucleotides not matched to a gene: 13. Germline loops: CDR1 MNHEY, CDR2 SMNVEV (reference sequence).